Described below is a single TCR beta chain sequence and its context. The CDR3 consists of 17 residues. V was pared by 3 bases and J by 5 bases, with 8 bases of the junction left unmatched. CDR1 and CDR2 from the germline V gene are MGHDK and SYGVNS. The assay was immunoSEQ multiplex PCR, and TCRdb's table has in-frame clones only and misses some. There are hundreds of thousands of clones in the sample; about 89% occur only once, and roughly 0.0087% lies in the top ten. The record originates from a study of shared T cell receptors in the human thymus. The sample was also linked to a second study, of human thymus T cells. According to that study: In unrelated individuals, thymic repertoires overlapped highly, according to related research.

The source material was thymocytes. V gene TRBV25-1 combines with J gene TRBJ2-1; the match to TRBD2 covers 12 bases. This receptor was identified in a boy under two years old with a congenital heart defect. CDR3 in amino acids: CASSDSTSGRENNEQFF. DNA of the CDR3: TGTGCCAGCAGTGATTCGACTAGCGGGAGAGAGAACAATGAGCAGTTCTTC.